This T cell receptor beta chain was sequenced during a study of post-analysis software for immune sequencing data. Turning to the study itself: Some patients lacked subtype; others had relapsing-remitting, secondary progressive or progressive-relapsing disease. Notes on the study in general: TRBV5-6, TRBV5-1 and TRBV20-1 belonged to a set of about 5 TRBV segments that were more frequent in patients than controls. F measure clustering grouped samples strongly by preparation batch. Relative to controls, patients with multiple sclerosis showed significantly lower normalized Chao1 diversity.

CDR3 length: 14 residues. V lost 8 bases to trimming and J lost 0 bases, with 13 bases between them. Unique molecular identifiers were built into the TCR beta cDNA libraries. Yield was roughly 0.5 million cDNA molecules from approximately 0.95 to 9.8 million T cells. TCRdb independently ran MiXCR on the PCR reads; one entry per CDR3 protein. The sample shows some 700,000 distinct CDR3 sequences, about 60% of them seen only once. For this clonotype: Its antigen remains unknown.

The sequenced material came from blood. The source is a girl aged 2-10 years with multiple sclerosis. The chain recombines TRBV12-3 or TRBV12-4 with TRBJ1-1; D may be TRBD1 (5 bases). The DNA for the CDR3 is TGTGCCAGCGAGCGGGACCGCCTGAACACTGAAGCTTTCTTT. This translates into CASERDRLNTEAFF.